One and the same sample provided the 2 T cell receptor beta chains below, sequenced in a study of PD-1 and CTLA-4 blockade in melanoma. TCRdb's table, derived via immunoSEQ multiplex PCR, lists solely in-frame clones and lacks some. This sample has some 30,000 clones, with roughly nine tenths found just once. The sample consisted of CD8+ T cells from peripheral blood, taken from a patient given anti-PD-1 treatment. The receptors here all came from a human donor with melanoma.

The J gene is TRBJ1-5, the V gene TRBV7-9; possible D gene TRBD1, 5 bases. This CDR3 spans 14 amino acids. Germline CDR1 is SEHNR and CDR2 is FQNEAQ (reference sequence). V was cut by 5 bases and J by 5 bases, with 13 bases left in between. The CDR3 protein is CASSLTGTDQPQHF. The CDR3 nucleotides read TGTGCCAGCAGCCTGACGGGGACGGATCAGCCCCAGCATTTT. The variable domain in full, with the rest retrieved from reference TRBV7-9 and TRBJ1-5, is DTGVSQNPRHKITKRGQNVTFRCDPISEHNRLYWYRQTLGQGPEFLTYFQNEAQLEKSRLLSDRFSAERPKGSFSTLEIQRTEQGDSAMYLCASSLTGTDQPQHFGDGTRLSIL.

The table lists this clone with a few counts. This chain connects TRBV6-6 to TRBJ1-1, with a weak D call TRBD1 (5 bases). This CDR3 spans 11 amino acids. V was clipped by 5 bases and J by 11 bases, with 12 bases between them. Germline assignment: CDR1 MNHNY and CDR2 SVGAGI (reference sequence). CDR3 DNA sequence: TGTGCCAGCAGTCTCGGGGGGTGGGCTTTCTTT. This encodes CASSLGGWAFF.